This TCR beta chain derives from a study of shared clonotypes between healthy human individuals. CDR1 SQVTM and CDR2 ANQGSEA come from the germline V gene. This CDR3 is 13 amino acids long. Trimming cost V 4 bases and J 1 base; bases outside gene matches: 2. As regards this clone: The sample holds other DNA sequences that translate to the same CDR3.

Sequencing was performed with immunoSEQ multiplex PCR; in TCRdb, only in-frame clones are kept and a portion is missing. The table has hundreds of thousands of clones, around three quarters seen once. The V gene is TRBV29-1, the J gene TRBJ1-1; 8 positions agree with TRBD1. Specimen: memory CD4+ T cells sorted from blood. Subset given: CD45RA-negative fraction. The TCR comes from a woman aged 30 to 39 in good health. This CDR3 is CSVVGQGNTEAFF. The CDR3 nucleotides read TGCAGCGTTGTTGGACAGGGGAACACTGAAGCTTTCTTT.